A selection of T cell receptor beta chains follows, all from one sample in a study of CD8+ T cells in alopecia areata. Profiling relied on immunoSEQ multiplex PCR, and the TCRdb table lists in-frame clones only, not all of them. The data hold some 150,000 clones, with 40% to 60% observed a single time. Sample: CD8+ T cells sorted from blood, taken at week 0. Receptor source: a human donor with alopecia areata. Each CDR3 is given with its conserved first and last residue. Size is stated for part of the rows, as once, few or many counts, or as a class when the clone is expanded.

v_call: TRBV9
clone_size: once
cdr3_aa: CASSVGWTGNYGYTF

v_call: TRBV7-2
clone_size: -
cdr3_aa: CASSRSTRDTQYF

v_call: TRBV7-9
clone_size: many
cdr3_aa: CASSSGQGVWDEQYF

v_call: TRBV29-1
clone_size: -
cdr3_aa: CSARGTGELFF

v_call: TRBV29-1
clone_size: -
cdr3_aa: CSVVSGFGGNEQFF

v_call: TRBV2
clone_size: -
cdr3_aa: CASSDRASGAAWTDTQYF

v_call: TRBV18
clone_size: few
cdr3_aa: CASSPGSGQPQHF

v_call: TRBV29-1
clone_size: -
cdr3_aa: CSVERPGQGDSDTQYF

v_call: TRBV12-5
clone_size: once
cdr3_aa: CASGPPEARRRGYTF

v_call: TRBV6-5
clone_size: few
cdr3_aa: CASSYEGGADNEQFF

v_call: TRBV29-1
clone_size: few
cdr3_aa: CSVEIGGGYYNEQFF

v_call: TRBV29-1
clone_size: -
cdr3_aa: CSVVAEGERGYTF

v_call: TRBV29-1
clone_size: -
cdr3_aa: CSVDRGRGTEAFF

v_call: TRBV2
clone_size: -
cdr3_aa: CASRGGLSSYNEQFF

v_call: TRBV28
clone_size: -
cdr3_aa: CAAGLRNTEAFF

v_call: TRBV30
clone_size: -
cdr3_aa: CAVATSTEAFF

v_call: TRBV20-1
clone_size: -
cdr3_aa: CSATEGEQFF

v_call: TRBV4-3
clone_size: -
cdr3_aa: CASSQEPGQGFPLHF

v_call: TRBV29-1
clone_size: few
cdr3_aa: CSVMNTEAFF

v_call: TRBV30
clone_size: -
cdr3_aa: CAWSVGDEQFF

v_call: TRBV27
clone_size: -
cdr3_aa: CASSSSEINQPQHF

v_call: TRBV10-2
clone_size: -
cdr3_aa: CASSSDREVWDGYTF

v_call: TRBV27
clone_size: -
cdr3_aa: CASGVSTDTQYF

v_call: TRBV4-3
clone_size: -
cdr3_aa: CASSQGVAYEQYF

v_call: TRBV27
clone_size: -
cdr3_aa: CATHPLGQESSYNEQFF

v_call: TRBV27
clone_size: few
cdr3_aa: CASGLPQHF

v_call: TRBV29-1
clone_size: few
cdr3_aa: CSVYTGEGDTEAFF

v_call: TRBV21-1
clone_size: few
cdr3_aa: CASSKRTDVADEQFF

v_call: TRBV9
clone_size: few
cdr3_aa: CASSGTGQFF

v_call: TRBV2
clone_size: -
cdr3_aa: CASSEESYEQYF

v_call: TRBV6-6
clone_size: few
cdr3_aa: CASNAAGGPYEQFF

v_call: TRBV4-3
clone_size: -
cdr3_aa: CASSQDWGRYNEQFF

v_call: TRBV29-1
clone_size: -
cdr3_aa: CSVRDNEAFF

v_call: TRBV29-1
clone_size: -
cdr3_aa: CSVEGDTEAQDTQYF

v_call: TRBV29-1
clone_size: -
cdr3_aa: CSVGPGFGVEQYF

v_call: TRBV9
clone_size: -
cdr3_aa: CASSVEGGDYGYTF

v_call: TRBV6-5
clone_size: few
cdr3_aa: CASSLGQGKYQPQHF

v_call: TRBV5-6
clone_size: -
cdr3_aa: CASSGQDQYDEQFF

v_call: TRBV9
clone_size: -
cdr3_aa: CASSVVAANTEAFF

v_call: TRBV7-6
clone_size: few
cdr3_aa: CASSLVGSGDEQFF

v_call: TRBV25-1
clone_size: -
cdr3_aa: CASSEGAQGYNSPLHF

v_call: TRBV10-3
clone_size: -
cdr3_aa: CAISVGRGTYEQYF

v_call: TRBV13
clone_size: -
cdr3_aa: CASSSSISEQYF

v_call: TRBV27
clone_size: -
cdr3_aa: CASSLSGAGETQYF

v_call: TRBV4-3
clone_size: -
cdr3_aa: CASSPGLPSTGELFF

v_call: TRBV4-3
clone_size: few
cdr3_aa: CASSQDVASGETQYF

v_call: TRBV29-1
clone_size: few
cdr3_aa: CSAVGQLTYEQYF